The sequence of this T cell receptor beta chain was determined in a study of blood T cell repertoires in COVID-19 (dated by TCRdb to 2019 to 2021). Notes on the research overall: Samples from collaborators originated in the United States, Italy and Spain and spanned both the acute and convalescent phases of COVID-19. Where HLA class I and class II types were available, the types were taken from metadata supplied by the sample provider, not from assay-based typing. Sample metadata almost always included a de-identified subject ID, COVID-19 status, age in years and sex. The prospective study material was composed of cDNA or gDNA derived from T cells, B-cell-depleted T cells, or PBMCs. The dataset comprised deeply sampled blood TCRbeta repertoires from subjects exposed to, actively infected with, or recovered from COVID-19. Samples came from the ongoing ImmuneRACE study (first 160 participants) plus 1,254 subjects from 6 global collaborators. The repertoires were released in a freely available public database intended as a resource for research on the immune response to SARS-CoV-2. General study outcomes and caveats: The amount of clinical and demographic metadata varied by source and participant and was provided uncurated.

Collaborating institutions collected whole blood in K2EDTA tubes following their own protocols. For TCRbeta analysis, collaborators shipped samples in one of three forms: frozen whole blood, isolated PBMCs, or DNA extracted from either of those sample types. Relative to germline, V is missing 3 bases and J is missing 2 bases, with 5 bases of the junction outside any gene match. Reading from cysteine to phenylalanine, the CDR3 counts 15 amino acids. The sequence is cut down to CDR3 DNA, 45 bases in frame from base 1. The germline V gene provides CDR1 KGHSH and CDR2 LQKENI. TCRbeta CDR3 regions were amplified from genomic DNA by means of the immunoSEQ Assay, a bias-controlled multiplex PCR. Concerning the study's data processing: The number of nucleated cells in each sample was estimated from the amplification of reference gene primers within the assay. Sequence reads were collapsed and filtered to measure the absolute abundance of every unique TCRbeta CDR3 rearrangement. For each sample, productive Simpson clonality was calculated by taking the square root of Simpson's diversity index across productive rearrangements. The clones in this table, taken by TCRdb from immuneACCESS, are in-frame only. Not every clone is retained; where verified, under half of the shortfall comes from an unresolved V gene, and the cause of the rest is unknown. D and trimming were read from the DNA, whereas the V and J calls and clone size are those reported in that table. This sample lists nearly 45,000 clones; about four fifths were detected once. The ten largest make up around an eighth of the sample.

Turning to this clone: What this receptor recognizes is not known. There are no base qualities to consult, and no much larger clone falls within one base.

Sequencing was carried out using peripheral blood. The sequence came from a human donor in a cohort sampled during active COVID-19. The sequence joins TRBV18 to TRBJ2-5, and 8 junctional nucleotides match TRBD2. The nucleotide sequence reads TGTGCCAGCTCACCTCTAAGCGGGGGACAAGAGACCCAGTACTTC. Its protein reads: CASSPLSGGQETQYF.